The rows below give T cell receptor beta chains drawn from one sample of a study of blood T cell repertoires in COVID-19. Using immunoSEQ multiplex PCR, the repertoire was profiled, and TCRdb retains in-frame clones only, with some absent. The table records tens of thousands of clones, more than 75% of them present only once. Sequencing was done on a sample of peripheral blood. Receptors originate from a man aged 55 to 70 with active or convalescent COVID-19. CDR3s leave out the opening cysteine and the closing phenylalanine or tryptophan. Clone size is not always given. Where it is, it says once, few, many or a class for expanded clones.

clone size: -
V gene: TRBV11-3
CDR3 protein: ASSLPDPQWLNTEAF

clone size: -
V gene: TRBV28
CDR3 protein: ASRDDRSSSDTQY

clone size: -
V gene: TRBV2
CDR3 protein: ASSKDRDYGYT

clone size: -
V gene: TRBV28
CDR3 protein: ASRGRGNTEAF

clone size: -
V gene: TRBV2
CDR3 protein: ASSVNSYNEQF

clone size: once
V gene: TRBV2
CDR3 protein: ASSERGRSYEQY

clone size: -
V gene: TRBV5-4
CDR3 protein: ASSLKGAGYEQY

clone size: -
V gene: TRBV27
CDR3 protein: ASSLNPVASNTEAF

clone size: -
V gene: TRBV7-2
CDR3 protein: ASSLPSKFGELF

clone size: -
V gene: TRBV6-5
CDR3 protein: ASSYGPSPANVLT

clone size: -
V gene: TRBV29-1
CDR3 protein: SVQGQGRTDTQY

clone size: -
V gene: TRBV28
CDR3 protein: ASSLWSGSGYEQY

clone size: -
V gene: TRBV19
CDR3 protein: ASSRRGGTGAYEQY

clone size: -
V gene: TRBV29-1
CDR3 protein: SAPGRAETQY

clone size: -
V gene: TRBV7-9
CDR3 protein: ASSSTGYSGANVLT

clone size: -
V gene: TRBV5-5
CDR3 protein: ASSSDTFAQY

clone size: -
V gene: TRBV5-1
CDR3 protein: ASSLEGSSGNTIY

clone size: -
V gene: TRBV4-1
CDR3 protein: ASSQDSGGLYNEQF

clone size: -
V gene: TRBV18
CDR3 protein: ASSRGTGGEQPQH

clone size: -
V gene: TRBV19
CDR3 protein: ASGQGGTKNIQY

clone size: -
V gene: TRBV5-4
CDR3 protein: ASSADTNTEAF

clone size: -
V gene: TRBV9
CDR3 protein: ASSVSRSGGYT

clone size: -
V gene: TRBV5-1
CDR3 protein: ASSPTGLAGVQY

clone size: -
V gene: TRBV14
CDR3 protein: ASSQGYIASPLH

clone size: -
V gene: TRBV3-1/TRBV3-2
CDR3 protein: ASSPRTGTGNTIY

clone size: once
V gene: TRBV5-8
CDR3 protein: ASSSRAGGFTEAF